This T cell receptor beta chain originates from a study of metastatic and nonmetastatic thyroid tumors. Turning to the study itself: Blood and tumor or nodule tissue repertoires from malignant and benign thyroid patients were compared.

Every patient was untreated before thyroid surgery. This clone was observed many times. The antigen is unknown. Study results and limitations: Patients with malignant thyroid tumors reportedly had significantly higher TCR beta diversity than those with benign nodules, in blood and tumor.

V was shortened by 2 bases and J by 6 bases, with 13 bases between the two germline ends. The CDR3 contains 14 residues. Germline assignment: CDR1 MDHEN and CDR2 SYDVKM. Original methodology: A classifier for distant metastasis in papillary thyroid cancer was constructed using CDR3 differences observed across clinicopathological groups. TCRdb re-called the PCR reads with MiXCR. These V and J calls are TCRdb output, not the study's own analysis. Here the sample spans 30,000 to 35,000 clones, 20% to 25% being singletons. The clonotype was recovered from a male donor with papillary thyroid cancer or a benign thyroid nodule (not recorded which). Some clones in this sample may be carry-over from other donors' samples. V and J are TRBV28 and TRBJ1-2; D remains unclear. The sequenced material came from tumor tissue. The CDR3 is CASSLVLRVHGYTF. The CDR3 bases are TGTGCCAGCAGTTTAGTCCTCCGTGTTCATGGCTACACCTTC.